What follows are 26 T cell receptor beta chains derived from one specimen sequenced in a study of blood T cell repertoires in COVID-19. Sequenced by immunoSEQ multiplex PCR; TCRdb stores in-frame clones only, minus some. The table lists about 46,000 clones, approximately 88% of them singletons. The specimen was peripheral blood. The receptor source for this set is a man over 45 with acute or convalescent COVID-19.

The chain is built from TRBV4-1 and TRBJ2-1, with a tentative D call TRBD1 (5 bases). Germline CDR1 is MGHRA and CDR2 is YSYEKL. The CDR3 consists of 17 residues. V was clipped by 2 bases and J by 6 bases, with 20 bases between them. Here the CDR3 reads CASSQSGRELVGNEQFF. CDR3 bases: TGCGCCAGCAGCCAATCTGGCAGGGAACTGGTGGGCAATGAGCAGTTCTTC.

This chain connects TRBV30 to TRBJ1-4; D remains unclear. Per germline, CDR1 GTSNPN and CDR2 SVGIG (reference sequence). The length of the CDR3 is 13 residues. Deletions cut 1 base from V and 8 bases from J, with 11 bases between. The chain's CDR3 is CAWSGFTREKLFF. The CDR3 bases are TGTGCCTGGAGTGGGTTTACGAGGGAAAAACTGTTTTTT.

V usage is TRBV7-9 and J usage is TRBJ2-1; 9 bases align to TRBD2. The J segment lost 5 bases and the V segment lost 5 bases, leaving 16 bases of the junction unmatched. Germline CDR1 and CDR2: SEHNR and FQNEAQ (reference sequence). CDR3 length: 18 amino acids. The CDR3 loop is CASSPRSSGSLRDNEQFF. The DNA for the CDR3 is TGTGCCAGCAGCCCTCGGAGTAGCGGGAGTTTAAGGGACAATGAGCAGTTCTTC. Supplemented by reference TRBV7-9 and TRBJ2-1, the full variable domain reads DTGVSQNPRHKITKRGQNVTFRCDPISEHNRLYWYRQTLGQGPEFLTYFQNEAQLEKSRLLSDRFSAERPKGSFSTLEIQRTEQGDSAMYLCASSPRSSGSLRDNEQFFGPGTRLTVL.

The rearrangement joins TRBV9 to TRBJ2-3; D is uncertain. Germline-derived CDR1 and CDR2 are SGDLS and YYNGEE. The CDR3 has 14 amino acids. The V gene lost 0 bases and the J gene lost 0 bases, with 5 bases spanning the gap. This chain's CDR3 is CASSVDRSTDTQYF. In DNA, the CDR3 is TGTGCCAGCAGCGTAGACCGGAGCACAGATACGCAGTATTTT.

The chain is built from TRBV4-3 and TRBJ1-4, with D maybe TRBD1 (5 bases). V dropped 1 base and J dropped 2 bases, with 5 bases sitting between them. The CDR3 covers 14 residues. The germline V gene has CDR1 LGHNA and CDR2 YSLEER. This CDR3 reads CASSQAGTNEKLFF. CDR3 coding DNA: TGCGCCAGCAGCCAAGCAGGGACTAATGAAAAACTGTTTTTT.

The rearrangement joins TRBV7-8 to TRBJ2-1; TRBD2 agrees at 14 bases. Germline V gene data show CDR1 as SGHVS and CDR2 as FQNEAQ. Losses at the gene ends were 5 bases for V and 7 bases for J; bases not matched to a gene: 19. The CDR3 covers 20 residues. This CDR3 is CASSQNLGTGTSGRRNEQFF. In DNA form, the CDR3 reads TGTGCCAGCAGCCAAAATCTGGGGACCGGGACTAGCGGGAGACGGAATGAGCAGTTCTTC.

The chain has TRBV12-5 and TRBJ1-1; D is possibly TRBD1 (6 bases). Per germline, CDR1 LGHNT and CDR2 FRNRAP. CDR3 length: 16 amino acids. Trimming took off 2 bases at V and 3 bases at J, with 16 bases between the two ends. The CDR3 spells CASGLIVGQGHTEAFF. The DNA for the CDR3 is TGTGCTAGTGGTTTGATAGTAGGGCAGGGGCACACTGAAGCTTTCTTT.

This chain connects TRBV6-6 to TRBJ1-2; 7 bases match TRBD1. Germline V gene sequence: CDR1 MNHNY, CDR2 SVGAGI (reference sequence). The V and J ends lost 4 bases and 2 bases, in that order; junction bases with no gene match: 4. The CDR3 is 14 amino acids. The CDR3 DNA sequence: TGTGCCAGCAGTTTCCTACAGGGGAACTATGGCTACACCTTC. This translates into CASSFLQGNYGYTF.

V is TRBV5-4 and J is TRBJ2-7; maybe TRBD2 (5 bases). Trimming shortened V by 2 bases and J by 3 bases, and 21 bases separated the two germline ends. CDR1 and CDR2 (germline): SGHNT, YYREEE (reference sequence). CDR3 length: 17 residues. CDR3 amino acids: CASSFGYTEEAGYEQYF. For the CDR3, the DNA is TGTGCCAGCAGCTTTGGGTACACGGAGGAGGCTGGCTACGAGCAGTACTTC. Full variable domain (rest looked up from reference TRBV5-4 and TRBJ2-7): ETGVTQSPTHLIKTRGQQVTLRCSSQSGHNTVSWYQQALGQGPQFIFQYYREEENGRGNFPPRFSGLQFPNYSSELNVNALELDDSALYLCASSFGYTEEAGYEQYFGPGTRLTVT.

V usage is TRBV7-9 and J usage is TRBJ2-3, with 11 bases matching TRBD2. CDR3 size: 19 residues. The V gene end was trimmed by 5 bases and the J gene end by 5 bases; junction bases not matched to a gene: 18. Germline lookup yields CDR1 SEHNR and CDR2 FQNEAQ (reference sequence). The DNA for the CDR3 is TGTGCCAGCAGCCAATACCGACTAGCGGGGACCCTAAAGGGAGATACGCAGTATTTT. Its protein is CASSQYRLAGTLKGDTQYF.

The CDR3 DNA sequence: TGTGCCAGCAGTTGGGCGGGACCCCCAACTAATGAAAAACTGTTTTTT. It specifies CASSWAGPPTNEKLFF. V usage is TRBV28 and J usage is TRBJ1-4, with a possible D match to TRBD1 (5 bases). Trimming took 4 bases from V and 0 from J, leaving 12 bases between them. Germline V CDR1 and CDR2: MDHEN, SYDVKM. There are 16 residues in the CDR3.

This clone came up a few times. The rearrangement uses TRBV7-8 and TRBJ2-2, with 8 bases identical to TRBD1. V shed 6 bases and J 4 bases; nucleotides not matched to a gene: 4. CDR1 and CDR2 from the germline V gene are SGHVS and FQNEAQ. This CDR3 is built from 14 residues. CDR3 DNA sequence: TGTGCCAGCAGGCGGACAGGGACCACCGGGGAGCTGTTTTTT. It is translated as CASRRTGTTGELFF.

This chain joins TRBV11-1 and TRBJ2-3; a possible D gene is TRBD2 (5 bases). Germline V gene lookup returns CDR1 SGHAT and CDR2 FQDESV (reference sequence). This CDR3 comprises 14 residues. V was trimmed by 5 bases and J by 7 bases, leaving 16 bases between them. The CDR3 loop reads CASSTPADSYTQYF. DNA of the CDR3: TGTGCCAGCAGCACCCCCGCGGACTCGTATACGCAGTATTTT.

This chain links TRBV2 with TRBJ2-2, with 7 bases lining up with TRBD1. Trimming removed 8 bases from V and 1 base from J; junction bases left unmatched: 1. From germline, CDR1 is SNHLY and CDR2 FYNNEI. CDR3 length equals 13 residues. The CDR3 DNA reads TGTGCCAGCCGACAGGGGAACACCGGGGAGCTGTTTTTT. Translating gives CASRQGNTGELFF.

The chain employs TRBV18 and TRBJ1-4; D is undetermined. Germline loops: CDR1 KGHSH, CDR2 LQKENI. V was pared by 3 bases and J by 5 bases, with 13 bases between. CDR3 length: 15 residues. Written as DNA, the CDR3 is TGTGCCAGCTCACCTGAGATCCGTATAAATGAAAAACTGTTTTTT. It translates to CASSPEIRINEKLFF.

As DNA, the CDR3 is TGTGCCAGCAGCTTAGCGGGGGGAATGGGCTACACCTTC. It translates to CASSLAGGMGYTF. This chain joins TRBV7-2 and TRBJ1-2; possibly TRBD1 for D (5 bases). The V end was cut by 0 bases, the J end by 8 bases, with 10 bases between. The CDR3 runs to 13 residues. In germline, CDR1 is SGHTA, CDR2 FQGNSA.

The chain combines TRBV3-1 (or the pseudogene TRBV3-2) with TRBJ1-2; D not resolved. From germline, CDR1 is LGHDT and CDR2 YNNKEL (reference sequence). Trimming cost V 8 bases and J 7 bases, with 11 bases left between them. This CDR3 is 11 amino acids long. DNA of the CDR3: TGTGCCAGCTACGGGGAGGGTGGCTACACCTTC. This codes for CASYGEGGYTF.

This clone was counted once. This rearrangement joins TRBV11-2 to TRBJ2-3; D gene ambiguous. Per the germline V gene, CDR1 is SGHAT and CDR2 is FQNNGV. Trimming removed 0 bases at V and 2 bases at J, with 6 bases between. CDR3 size: 14 residues. The CDR3 is CASSLERITDTQYF. CDR3 DNA sequence: TGTGCCAGCAGCTTAGAGCGTATCACAGATACGCAGTATTTT.

This chain joins TRBV10-1 and TRBJ2-7, with TRBD2 matching 15 bases. The CDR3 totals 19 residues. Trimming took 4 bases from V and 2 from J; bases not matched to a gene: 12. The germline gives CDR1 WNHNN, CDR2 SYGVQD (reference sequence). CDR3 nucleotides: TGCGCCAGCAGTGTTGGGACTAGCGGGAGGAAGGGGGGGACCTACGAGCAGTACTTC. Translation gives CASSVGTSGRKGGTYEQYF.

The chain is built from TRBV6-6 and TRBJ1-2; a possible D gene is TRBD1 (5 bases). This CDR3 is 11 amino acids long. Trimming stripped 6 bases from V and 8 bases from J, with 10 bases between. Per the germline V gene, CDR1 is MNHNY and CDR2 is SVGAGI (reference sequence). For the CDR3, the DNA is TGTGCCAGCAGCCCAGGGTACGGCTACACCTTC. Encoded protein: CASSPGYGYTF.

The chain has TRBV7-2 and TRBJ2-1; the D is unclear. Trimming removed 2 bases from V and 2 bases from J, with 10 bases in between. The germline gives CDR1 SGHTA, CDR2 FQGNSA. The CDR3 extends over 15 amino acids. CDR3 sequence (DNA): TGTGCCAGCAGCTTATGGAAAACAGCCTACAATGAGCAGTTCTTC. Translating gives CASSLWKTAYNEQFF.

This clone showed up just once. The V call is TRBV3-1 (or the pseudogene TRBV3-2), the J call TRBJ2-3; 7 nucleotides align to TRBD2. The CDR3 extends over 15 amino acids. The V gene's germline CDR1 is LGHDT and CDR2 YNNKEL (reference sequence). Unmatched junction bases numbered 3, after V lost 1 base and J lost 2 bases. The CDR3 reads CASSQGAGPTDTQYF. The CDR3 nucleotides are TGTGCCAGCAGCCAAGGAGCGGGGCCCACAGATACGCAGTATTTT.

This clone has a handful of counts. The rearrangement uses TRBV3-1 (or the pseudogene TRBV3-2) and TRBJ1-2; 7 nucleotides match TRBD1. The CDR3 is 16 amino acids. Unmatched junction bases numbered 5, after V lost 1 base and J lost 0 bases. Per the germline V gene, CDR1 is LGHDT and CDR2 is YNNKEL (reference sequence). CDR3 bases: TGTGCCAGCAGCCAAGGTGTACAGGGGTCTAACTATGGCTACACCTTC. Translating gives CASSQGVQGSNYGYTF.

The chain combines TRBV6-5 with TRBJ1-6; 7 bases map to TRBD1. CDR3 length equals 15 residues. CDR1 is MNHEY and CDR2 is SVGAGI in the germline V gene. The V gene end was trimmed by 6 bases and the J gene end by 7 bases; junction bases not matched to a gene: 9. CDR3 in amino acids: CASRLTQGTNSPLHF. CDR3 bases: TGTGCCAGCAGGCTTACACAGGGGACCAATTCACCCCTCCACTTT.

The chain couples TRBV28 to TRBJ1-6; D is undetermined. V was clipped by 8 bases and J by 9 bases, with 23 bases between them. Germline V lookup: CDR1 MDHEN, CDR2 SYDVKM. This CDR3 comprises 16 residues. CDR3 region: CASREREGFLGSPLHF. CDR3 nucleotides: TGTGCCAGCCGGGAGCGAGAGGGTTTTCTAGGTTCACCCCTCCACTTT.

The chain has TRBV5-5 and TRBJ2-2; 12 nucleotides agree with TRBD2. With V trimmed by 2 bases and J by 3 bases, 8 bases remained unmatched. CDR3 length: 18 residues. Germline V gene lookup returns CDR1 SGHKS and CDR2 YYEKEE (reference sequence). The CDR3 reads CASSFLLAGGPDTGELFF. Here the CDR3 DNA reads TGTGCCAGCAGCTTCCTTCTAGCGGGAGGGCCCGACACCGGGGAGCTGTTTTTT.